This TCR beta chain was recorded in a study of cytomegalovirus exposure and HLA in healthy donors. Amplification used 60 Vbeta primers and 13 Jbeta primers. Assay used: immunoSEQ multiplex PCR; TCRdb lists only in-frame clones, some missing. Its listing shows 40,000 to 50,000 clones. Sequencing used PBMCs. The sequence was collected from a woman aged 40 to 50 in good health and CMV-seronegative.

The CDR3 nucleotides are TGCGCCAGCAGTCTAATCGAAAGGGGCTACTCTGGAAACACCATATATTTT. Translated, it gives CASSLIERGYSGNTIYF. The genes are TRBV4-1 and TRBJ1-3, with a weak D call TRBD1 (5 bases). Trimming left V 6 bases short and J 0 bases short, with 18 bases between. This CDR3 comprises 17 residues. Germline V gene lookup returns CDR1 MGHRA and CDR2 YSYEKL.